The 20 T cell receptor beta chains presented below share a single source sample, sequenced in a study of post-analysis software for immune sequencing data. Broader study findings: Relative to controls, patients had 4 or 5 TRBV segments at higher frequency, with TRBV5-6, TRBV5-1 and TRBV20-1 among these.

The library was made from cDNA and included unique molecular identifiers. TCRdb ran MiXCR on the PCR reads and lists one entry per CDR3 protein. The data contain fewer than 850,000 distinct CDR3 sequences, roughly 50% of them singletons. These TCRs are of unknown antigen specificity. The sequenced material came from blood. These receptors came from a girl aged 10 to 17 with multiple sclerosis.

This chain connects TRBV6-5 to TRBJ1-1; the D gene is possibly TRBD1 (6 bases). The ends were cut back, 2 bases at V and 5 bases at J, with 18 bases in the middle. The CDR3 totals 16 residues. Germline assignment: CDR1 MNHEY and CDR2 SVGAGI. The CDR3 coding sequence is TGTGCCAGCAGTTACGGGGGGCAGGGAGGGGGAACTGAAGCTTTCTTT. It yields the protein CASSYGGQGGGTEAFF.

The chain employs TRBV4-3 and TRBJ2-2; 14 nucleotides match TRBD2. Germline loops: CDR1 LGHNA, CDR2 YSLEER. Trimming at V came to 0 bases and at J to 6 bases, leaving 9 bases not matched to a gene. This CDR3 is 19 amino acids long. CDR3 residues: CASSQDPGLAGVRAGELFF. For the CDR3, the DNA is TGCGCCAGCAGCCAAGATCCGGGACTAGCGGGAGTACGGGCCGGGGAGCTGTTTTTT.

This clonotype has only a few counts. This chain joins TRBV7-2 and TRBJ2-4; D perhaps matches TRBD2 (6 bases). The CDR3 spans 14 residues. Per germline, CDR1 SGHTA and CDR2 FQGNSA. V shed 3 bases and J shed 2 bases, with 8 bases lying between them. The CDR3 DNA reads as TGTGCCAGCAGCTTTGGGGGGTCCAAAAACATTCAGTACTTC. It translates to CASSFGGSKNIQYF. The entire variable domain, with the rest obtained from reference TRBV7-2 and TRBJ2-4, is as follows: GAGVSQSPSNKVTEKGKDVELRCDPISGHTALYWYRQSLGQGLEFLIYFQGNSAPDKSGLPSDRFSAERTGGSVSTLTIQRTQQEDSAVYLCASSFGGSKNIQYFGAGTRLSVL.

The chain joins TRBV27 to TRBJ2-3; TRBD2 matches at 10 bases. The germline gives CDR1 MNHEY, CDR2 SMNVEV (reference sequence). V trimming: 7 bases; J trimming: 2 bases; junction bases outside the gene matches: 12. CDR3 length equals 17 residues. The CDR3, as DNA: TGTGCCAGCACCACTGGAACTAGCGGGAAATTCACAGATACGCAGTATTTT. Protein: CASTTGTSGKFTDTQYF.

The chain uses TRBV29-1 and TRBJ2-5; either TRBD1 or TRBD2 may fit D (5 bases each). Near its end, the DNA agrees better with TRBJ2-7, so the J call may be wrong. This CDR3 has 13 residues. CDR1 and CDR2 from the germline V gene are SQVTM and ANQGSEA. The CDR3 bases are TGCAGCGCTTCCGGGGCAGGGCACGACGAGCAGTACTTC. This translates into CSASGAGHDEQYF.

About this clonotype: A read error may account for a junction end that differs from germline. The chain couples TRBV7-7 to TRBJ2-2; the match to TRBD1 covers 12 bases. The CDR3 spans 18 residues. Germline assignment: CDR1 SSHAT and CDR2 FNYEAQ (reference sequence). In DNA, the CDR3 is TGTGCTAGCAGCTTTTCCGGGACAGGGGGCATACGGACCGGGGAGCTGTTTTTT. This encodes CASSFSGTGGIRTGELFF.

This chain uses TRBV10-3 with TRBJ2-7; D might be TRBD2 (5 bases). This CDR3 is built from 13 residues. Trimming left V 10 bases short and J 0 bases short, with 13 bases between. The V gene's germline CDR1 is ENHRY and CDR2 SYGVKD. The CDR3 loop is CASSEVPSYEQYF. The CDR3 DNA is TGTGCCAGCTCGGAGGTTCCCTCCTACGAGCAGTACTTC.

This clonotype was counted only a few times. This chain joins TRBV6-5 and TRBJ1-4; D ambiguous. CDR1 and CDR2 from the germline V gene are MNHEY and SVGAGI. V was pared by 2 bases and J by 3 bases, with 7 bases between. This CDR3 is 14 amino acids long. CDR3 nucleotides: TGTGCCAGCAGTTACGGGGTTTCTAATGAAAAACTGTTTTTT. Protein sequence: CASSYGVSNEKLFF.

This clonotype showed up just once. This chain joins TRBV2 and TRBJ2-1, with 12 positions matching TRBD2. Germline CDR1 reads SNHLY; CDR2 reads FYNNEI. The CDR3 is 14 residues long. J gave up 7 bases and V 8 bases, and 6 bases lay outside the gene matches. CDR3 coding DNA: TGTGCCAGCCCGTTTCTAGCGGGGGGGAATGAGCAGTTCTTC. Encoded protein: CASPFLAGGNEQFF.

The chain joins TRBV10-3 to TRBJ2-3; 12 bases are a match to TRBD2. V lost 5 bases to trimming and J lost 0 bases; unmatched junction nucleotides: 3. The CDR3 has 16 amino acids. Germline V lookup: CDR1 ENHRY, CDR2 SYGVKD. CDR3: CAISPGTSGSTDTQYF. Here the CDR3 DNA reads TGTGCCATCAGTCCCGGGACTAGCGGGAGCACAGATACGCAGTATTTT.

This CDR3 reads CASSFREAWEQYF. As DNA, the CDR3 is TGTGCCAGCAGTTTTCGCGAAGCGTGGGAGCAGTACTTC. The chain carries TRBV12-3 or TRBV12-4 and TRBJ2-4, with a tentative D call TRBD2 (5 bases). There are 13 residues in the CDR3. V was cut by 3 bases and J by 13 bases, with 16 bases left in between.

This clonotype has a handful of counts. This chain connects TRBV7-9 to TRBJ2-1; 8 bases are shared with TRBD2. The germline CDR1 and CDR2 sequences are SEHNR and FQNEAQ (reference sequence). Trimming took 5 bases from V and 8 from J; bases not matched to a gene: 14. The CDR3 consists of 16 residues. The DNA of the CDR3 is TGTGCCAGCAGCCCAAATTGGGGACTAGAGAGGTATGAGCAGTTCTTC. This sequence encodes CASSPNWGLERYEQFF.

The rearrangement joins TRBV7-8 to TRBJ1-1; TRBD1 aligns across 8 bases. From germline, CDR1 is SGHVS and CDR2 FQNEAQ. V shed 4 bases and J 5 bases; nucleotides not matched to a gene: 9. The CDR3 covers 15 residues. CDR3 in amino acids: CASSSPGTGGTEAFF. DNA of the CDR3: TGTGCCAGCAGCTCGCCCGGGACAGGTGGAACTGAAGCTTTCTTT.

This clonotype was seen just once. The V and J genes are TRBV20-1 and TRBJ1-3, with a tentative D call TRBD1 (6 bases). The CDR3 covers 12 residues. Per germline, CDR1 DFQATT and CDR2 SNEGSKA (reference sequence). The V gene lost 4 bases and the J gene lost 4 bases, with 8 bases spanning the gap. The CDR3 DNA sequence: TGCAGTGCTACAGGACAGGGAAACACCATATATTTT. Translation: CSATGQGNTIYF.

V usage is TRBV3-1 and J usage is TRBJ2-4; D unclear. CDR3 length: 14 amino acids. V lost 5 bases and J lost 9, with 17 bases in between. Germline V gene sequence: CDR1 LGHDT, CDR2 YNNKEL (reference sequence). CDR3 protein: CASSARTLETIQYF. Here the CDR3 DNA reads TGTGCCAGCAGCGCCAGGACCCTAGAAACCATTCAGTACTTC.

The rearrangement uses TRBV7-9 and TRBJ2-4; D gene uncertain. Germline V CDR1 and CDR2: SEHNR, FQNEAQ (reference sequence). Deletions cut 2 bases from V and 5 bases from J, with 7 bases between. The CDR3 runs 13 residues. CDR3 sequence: CASSLQPENIQYF. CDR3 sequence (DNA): TGTGCCAGCAGCTTACAACCCGAAAACATTCAGTACTTC.

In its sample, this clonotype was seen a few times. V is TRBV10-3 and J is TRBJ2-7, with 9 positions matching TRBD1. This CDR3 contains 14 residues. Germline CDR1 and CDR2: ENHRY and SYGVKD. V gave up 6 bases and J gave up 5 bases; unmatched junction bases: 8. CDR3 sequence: CAIRPGQGAHEQYF. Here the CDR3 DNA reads TGTGCCATCAGACCGGGACAGGGCGCCCACGAGCAGTACTTC.

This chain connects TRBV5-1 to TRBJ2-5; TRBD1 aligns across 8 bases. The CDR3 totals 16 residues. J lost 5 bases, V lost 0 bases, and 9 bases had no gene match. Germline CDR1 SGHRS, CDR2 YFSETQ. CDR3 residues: CASSLAGGATQETQYF. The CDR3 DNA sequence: TGCGCCAGCAGCTTGGCAGGGGGCGCGACACAGGAGACCCAGTACTTC.

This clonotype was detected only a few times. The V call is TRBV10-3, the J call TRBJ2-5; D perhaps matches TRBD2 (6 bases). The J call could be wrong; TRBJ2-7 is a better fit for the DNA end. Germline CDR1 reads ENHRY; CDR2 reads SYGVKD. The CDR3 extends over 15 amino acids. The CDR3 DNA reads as TGTGCCATCAGTGAGGATCCGACTAGTTTCTACGAGCAGTACTTC. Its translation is CAISEDPTSFYEQYF.

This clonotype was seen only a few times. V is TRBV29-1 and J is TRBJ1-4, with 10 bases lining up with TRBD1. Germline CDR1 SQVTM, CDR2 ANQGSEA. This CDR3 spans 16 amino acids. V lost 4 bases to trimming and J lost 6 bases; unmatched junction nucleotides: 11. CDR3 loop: CSVGGTGDGQDEKLFF. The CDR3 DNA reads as TGCAGCGTTGGCGGGACAGGGGATGGCCAGGATGAAAAACTGTTTTTT. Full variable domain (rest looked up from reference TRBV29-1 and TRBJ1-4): SAVISQKPSRDICQRGTSLTIQCQVDSQVTMMFWYRQQPGQSLTLIATANQGSEATYESGFVIDKFPISRPNLTFSTLTVSNMSPEDSSIYLCSVGGTGDGQDEKLFFGSGTQLSVL.